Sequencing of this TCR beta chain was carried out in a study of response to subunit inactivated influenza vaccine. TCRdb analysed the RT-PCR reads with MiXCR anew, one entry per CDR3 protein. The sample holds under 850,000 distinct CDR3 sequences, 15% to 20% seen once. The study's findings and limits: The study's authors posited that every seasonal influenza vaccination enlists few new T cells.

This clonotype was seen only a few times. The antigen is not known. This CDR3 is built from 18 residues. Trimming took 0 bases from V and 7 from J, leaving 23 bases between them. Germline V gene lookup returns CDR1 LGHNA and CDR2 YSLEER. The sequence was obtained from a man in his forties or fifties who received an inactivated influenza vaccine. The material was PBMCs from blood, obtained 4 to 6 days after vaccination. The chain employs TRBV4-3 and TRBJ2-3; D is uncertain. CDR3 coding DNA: TGCGCCAGCAGCCAAGATCCCGATCCTAGTTACTCCTCCAATACGCAGTATTTT. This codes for CASSQDPDPSYSSNTQYF.